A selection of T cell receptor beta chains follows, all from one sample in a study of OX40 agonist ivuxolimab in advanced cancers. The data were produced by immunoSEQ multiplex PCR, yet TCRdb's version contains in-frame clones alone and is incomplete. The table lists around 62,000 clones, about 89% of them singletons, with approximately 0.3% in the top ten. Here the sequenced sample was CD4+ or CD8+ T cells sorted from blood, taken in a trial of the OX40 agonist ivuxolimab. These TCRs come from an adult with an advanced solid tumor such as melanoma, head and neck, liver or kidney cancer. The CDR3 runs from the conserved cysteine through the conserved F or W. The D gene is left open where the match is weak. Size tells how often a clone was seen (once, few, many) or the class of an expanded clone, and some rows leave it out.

cdr3_nt: TGTGCCAGCAGCCAGGCGATAGCGGGAGCTTACAATGAGCAGTTCTTC
cdr3_aa: CASSQAIAGAYNEQFF
v_call: TRBV5-4
d_call: TRBD2
clone_size: once
j_call: TRBJ2-1

cdr3_nt: TGTGCCAGCAGCCCAGGGACAGGGTCCTACGAGCAGTACTTC
cdr3_aa: CASSPGTGSYEQYF
v_call: TRBV7-9
d_call: TRBD1
clone_size: NA
j_call: TRBJ2-7

cdr3_nt: TGTGCCAGCAGCCTCGGGACAGGGGTACGGAAGGAGACCCAGTACTTC
cdr3_aa: CASSLGTGVRKETQYF
v_call: TRBV7-7
d_call: TRBD1
clone_size: NA
j_call: TRBJ2-5

cdr3_nt: TGTGCCAGTAGAAAGGGAGGCGGCACTGAAGCTTTCTTT
cdr3_aa: CASRKGGGTEAFF
v_call: TRBV19
d_call: NA
clone_size: NA
j_call: TRBJ1-1

cdr3_nt: TGTGCCAGCAGCCCCCGGGACGCCGCAACTAATGAAAAACTGTTTTTT
cdr3_aa: CASSPRDAATNEKLFF
v_call: TRBV7-9
d_call: NA
clone_size: NA
j_call: TRBJ1-4

cdr3_nt: TGTGCCAGTTCTCACGACAGGGGGCTGGTCGAAAAACTGTTTTTT
cdr3_aa: CASSHDRGLVEKLFF
v_call: TRBV19
d_call: TRBD1
clone_size: NA
j_call: TRBJ1-4

cdr3_nt: TGTGCCAGATCCGTCTCCAGCGGGAGTGTTGGGGTGTACTTC
cdr3_aa: CARSVSSGSVGVYF
v_call: TRBV2
d_call: TRBD2
clone_size: NA
j_call: TRBJ2-5

cdr3_nt: TGTGCCTGGAGGGAGGGGGCCGACTACGAGCAGTACTTC
cdr3_aa: CAWREGADYEQYF
v_call: TRBV30
d_call: NA
clone_size: NA
j_call: TRBJ2-7

cdr3_nt: TGCGCCAGCATCGGGACAGGCAGATATGGCTACACCTTC
cdr3_aa: CASIGTGRYGYTF
v_call: TRBV10-1
d_call: TRBD1
clone_size: NA
j_call: TRBJ1-2

cdr3_nt: TGTGCCAGCAGTTTAGGTGGACAAAAAGAGACCCAGTACTTC
cdr3_aa: CASSLGGQKETQYF
v_call: TRBV28
d_call: NA
clone_size: NA
j_call: TRBJ2-5

cdr3_nt: TGTGCCAGCAGTGATTTGTATTACGAGCAGTACTTC
cdr3_aa: CASSDLYYEQYF
v_call: TRBV2
d_call: NA
clone_size: NA
j_call: TRBJ2-7

cdr3_nt: TGTGCCAGCAACGCCCATCCTACTAGCGGGACTAGCACAGATACGCAGTATTTT
cdr3_aa: CASNAHPTSGTSTDTQYF
v_call: TRBV9
d_call: TRBD2
clone_size: once
j_call: TRBJ2-3

cdr3_nt: TGTGCCAGCAGCCCAACCGGGACTAGCGGGGGCACAGATACGCAGTATTTT
cdr3_aa: CASSPTGTSGGTDTQYF
v_call: TRBV28
d_call: TRBD2
clone_size: NA
j_call: TRBJ2-3

cdr3_nt: TGCGCCAGCAGCTTGGATAGCGGGAGGGCAGATACGCAGTATTTT
cdr3_aa: CASSLDSGRADTQYF
v_call: TRBV5-1
d_call: TRBD2
clone_size: NA
j_call: TRBJ2-3

cdr3_nt: TGTGCCAGCAGTTTATTGAGGGGTACGCAGTATTTT
cdr3_aa: CASSLLRGTQYF
v_call: TRBV28
d_call: NA
clone_size: NA
j_call: TRBJ2-3

cdr3_nt: TGTGCCAGCAGCTTACCGACATCAAGCCGCACAGATACGCAGTATTTT
cdr3_aa: CASSLPTSSRTDTQYF
v_call: TRBV7-2
d_call: NA
clone_size: NA
j_call: TRBJ2-3

cdr3_nt: TGTGCCACCAGCGGGGGGACTAGCGGCTCCTACGAGCAGTACTTC
cdr3_aa: CATSGGTSGSYEQYF
v_call: TRBV15
d_call: TRBD2
clone_size: NA
j_call: TRBJ2-7

cdr3_nt: TGTGCCAGCTCACAAAATGGACAGGGTAATGAAAAACTGTTTTTT
cdr3_aa: CASSQNGQGNEKLFF
v_call: TRBV18
d_call: TRBD1
clone_size: NA
j_call: TRBJ1-4

cdr3_nt: TGTGCCAGTAGTATTGAGGGGCGGCAGGGTTATGGCTACACCTTC
cdr3_aa: CASSIEGRQGYGYTF
v_call: TRBV19
d_call: NA
clone_size: NA
j_call: TRBJ1-2

cdr3_nt: TGTGCCAGCAGCTTTGACAGCAGGATCGCTGAAGCTTTCTTT
cdr3_aa: CASSFDSRIAEAFF
v_call: TRBV5-6
d_call: NA
clone_size: NA
j_call: TRBJ1-1

cdr3_nt: TGTGCCAGCTCACTGGACAGGGGCTCAGAGACCCAGTACTTC
cdr3_aa: CASSLDRGSETQYF
v_call: TRBV18
d_call: TRBD1
clone_size: NA
j_call: TRBJ2-5

cdr3_nt: TGTGCCAGCAGCTTATATCAGGGGGCGAGTGGCGAGCAGTACTTC
cdr3_aa: CASSLYQGASGEQYF
v_call: TRBV7-2
d_call: TRBD1
clone_size: NA
j_call: TRBJ2-7

cdr3_nt: TGTGCCACCAGCAGAGATCGGCTAGCGGGTGCAGATACGCAGTATTTT
cdr3_aa: CATSRDRLAGADTQYF
v_call: TRBV15
d_call: TRBD2
clone_size: NA
j_call: TRBJ2-3

cdr3_nt: TGTGCCAGCAGCTTATCCCGGAGAGGCTACGAGCAGTACTTC
cdr3_aa: CASSLSRRGYEQYF
v_call: TRBV11-2
d_call: NA
clone_size: NA
j_call: TRBJ2-7

cdr3_nt: TGTGCCAGCTCACCTACAGGGGCGAATGAAAAACTGTTTTTT
cdr3_aa: CASSPTGANEKLFF
v_call: TRBV18
d_call: TRBD1
clone_size: NA
j_call: TRBJ1-4

cdr3_nt: TGTGCCAGCTCAACCAGTGGACGGACCTACGAGCAGTACTTC
cdr3_aa: CASSTSGRTYEQYF
v_call: TRBV18
d_call: NA
clone_size: NA
j_call: TRBJ2-7

cdr3_nt: TGTGCCAGCAGCAAACCCGGGACTGGAAAAACAGATACGCAGTATTTT
cdr3_aa: CASSKPGTGKTDTQYF
v_call: TRBV21-1
d_call: NA
clone_size: NA
j_call: TRBJ2-3

cdr3_nt: TGCACCAGCAGCCCCGAAGGGGGACAGGTGAACGATGAGCAGTTCTTC
cdr3_aa: CTSSPEGGQVNDEQFF
v_call: TRBV5-1
d_call: TRBD1
clone_size: NA
j_call: TRBJ2-1

cdr3_nt: TGTGCCATCAGTGAGCCGGCCGGGACAGGATTGAACACTGAAGCTTTCTTT
cdr3_aa: CAISEPAGTGLNTEAFF
v_call: TRBV10-3
d_call: TRBD1
clone_size: few
j_call: TRBJ1-1

cdr3_nt: TGTGCCAGCAGCCCTGTGGGAGGGAACACTGAAGCTTTCTTT
cdr3_aa: CASSPVGGNTEAFF
v_call: TRBV5-5
d_call: NA
clone_size: NA
j_call: TRBJ1-1

cdr3_nt: TGTGCCAGCAGTACCTCTAGCGACGGTACGCAGTATTTT
cdr3_aa: CASSTSSDGTQYF
v_call: TRBV27
d_call: NA
clone_size: NA
j_call: TRBJ2-3

cdr3_nt: TGTGCCAGCAGCCAAGTGTACAGTTCCTACGAGCAGTACTTC
cdr3_aa: CASSQVYSSYEQYF
v_call: TRBV4-2
d_call: NA
clone_size: once
j_call: TRBJ2-7

cdr3_nt: TGCAGCGTAATGGACCCAGGCGGCAATCAGCCCCAGCATTTT
cdr3_aa: CSVMDPGGNQPQHF
v_call: TRBV29-1
d_call: NA
clone_size: NA
j_call: TRBJ1-5

cdr3_nt: TGTGCCAGCAGTGAATACGGGGGAGGGCCAGATACGCAGTATTTT
cdr3_aa: CASSEYGGGPDTQYF
v_call: TRBV2
d_call: TRBD2
clone_size: NA
j_call: TRBJ2-3

cdr3_nt: TGTGCCAGCCGGGGTGGGAAAGACAATGAGCAGTTCTTC
cdr3_aa: CASRGGKDNEQFF
v_call: TRBV6-4
d_call: NA
clone_size: NA
j_call: TRBJ2-1

cdr3_nt: TGCGCCAGCAGCCAAGGGCTAGCGAGCTCCTACGAGCAGTACTTC
cdr3_aa: CASSQGLASSYEQYF
v_call: TRBV4-1
d_call: NA
clone_size: NA
j_call: TRBJ2-7

cdr3_nt: TGTGCCAGCAGCTCCAAGCAAACAGGGGGCTCCTACAATGAGCAGTTCTTC
cdr3_aa: CASSSKQTGGSYNEQFF
v_call: TRBV5-4
d_call: TRBD1
clone_size: NA
j_call: TRBJ2-1

cdr3_nt: TGCGCCAGCAGCTGGGGACAGTACGCAACTAATGAAAAACTGTTTTTT
cdr3_aa: CASSWGQYATNEKLFF
v_call: TRBV5-1
d_call: TRBD1
clone_size: NA
j_call: TRBJ1-4

cdr3_nt: TGCGCCAGCAGCTTGAAATCTAGCGGGAGCGCGAACACCGGGGAGCTGTTTTTT
cdr3_aa: CASSLKSSGSANTGELFF
v_call: TRBV5-1
d_call: TRBD2
clone_size: NA
j_call: TRBJ2-2

cdr3_nt: TGTGCCTGGAGTGTAGGACCAGGCTATAGGAATGAGCAGTTCTTC
cdr3_aa: CAWSVGPGYRNEQFF
v_call: TRBV30
d_call: NA
clone_size: NA
j_call: TRBJ2-1

cdr3_nt: TGTGCCAGTAGTCTAACAAATTACCAAGAGACCCAGTACTTC
cdr3_aa: CASSLTNYQETQYF
v_call: TRBV19
d_call: NA
clone_size: NA
j_call: TRBJ2-5